One and the same sample provided the 10 T cell receptor beta chains below, sequenced in a study of blood T cell repertoires in COVID-19. The protocol was immunoSEQ multiplex PCR, while the TCRdb copy is restricted to in-frame clones and leaves out a portion. The table shows roughly 180,000 clones, with 90% to 95% occurring only once. The sequencing input was peripheral blood. These receptors were taken from a man aged 25-40 years with COVID-19, enrolled during active disease.

This chain connects TRBV6-1 to TRBJ1-2, with a weak D call TRBD1 (5 bases). The CDR3 is made up of 14 amino acids. Germline V gives CDR1 MNHNS, CDR2 SASEGT. Trimming stripped 1 base from V and 5 bases from J, with 11 bases between. The CDR3 here is CASSEVGGDYGYTF. As DNA, the CDR3 is TGTGCCAGCAGTGAAGTGGGGGGTGATTATGGCTACACCTTC.

The V and J genes are TRBV5-1 and TRBJ2-3, with a weak D call TRBD1 (5 bases). The CDR3 totals 13 residues. CDR1 and CDR2 from the germline V gene are SGHRS and YFSETQ. The V gene lost 4 bases and the J gene lost 1 base, with 7 bases spanning the gap. The CDR3: CASSQQGTDTQYF. The CDR3 nucleotides are TGCGCCAGCAGCCAACAGGGCACAGATACGCAGTATTTT.

This sequence joins TRBV7-9 and TRBJ1-2; D unclear. CDR1 is SEHNR and CDR2 is FQNEAQ in the germline V gene (reference sequence). V was clipped by 0 bases and J by 2 bases, with 10 bases between them. The CDR3 loop spans 15 amino acids. The CDR3 DNA sequence: TGTGCCAGCAGCTTAGCGAGTGAGATGAACTATGGCTACACCTTC. Protein sequence: CASSLASEMNYGYTF.

The rearrangement uses TRBV18 and TRBJ1-4; unclear D gene. V was trimmed by 2 bases and J by 0 bases, leaving 10 bases between them. CDR3 length equals 16 residues. Germline-derived CDR1 and CDR2 are KGHSH and LQKENI. CDR3 sequence: CASSPNLAATNEKLFF. CDR3 DNA sequence: TGTGCCAGCTCACCAAATCTAGCTGCAACTAATGAAAAACTGTTTTTT.

CDR3 sequence reads: CASSLGRTGGNEQYF. DNA of the CDR3: TGCGCCAGCAGCTTGGGCCGGACAGGGGGCAACGAGCAGTACTTC. The chain has TRBV5-1 and TRBJ2-7; TRBD1 matches 11 bases. Germline CDR1 is SGHRS and CDR2 is YFSETQ. With V trimmed by 0 bases and J by 5 bases, 4 bases remained unmatched. This CDR3 region has 15 residues.

Of note for this clone: Other DNA sequences in the same sample also yield this CDR3. The chain joins TRBV18 to TRBJ1-1; 7 bases are a match to TRBD1. Per the germline V gene, CDR1 is KGHSH and CDR2 is LQKENI. This CDR3 is 14 amino acids long. V shed 3 bases and J 1 base; nucleotides not matched to a gene: 2. CDR3 sequence: CASSPGTANTEAFF. CDR3 nucleotides: TGTGCCAGCTCACCCGGGACAGCGAACACTGAAGCTTTCTTT.

The V gene is TRBV3-1 (or the pseudogene TRBV3-2), the J gene TRBJ2-1, with TRBD2 matching over 11 bases. Losses at the gene ends were 3 bases for V and 0 bases for J; bases not matched to a gene: 16. CDR1 is LGHDT and CDR2 is YNNKEL in the germline V gene (reference sequence). CDR3 size: 21 residues. The CDR3 DNA reads as TGTGCCAGCAGCCAGTACCGCGGAGGTCTAGCGGGGGGCTACTCCTACAATGAGCAGTTCTTC. This translates into CASSQYRGGLAGGYSYNEQFF.

CDR3 sequence (DNA): TGTGCCAGCAGATCGCAGGGTCAGCCGAATGAAAAACTGTTTTTT. Protein sequence: CASRSQGQPNEKLFF. The V and J genes are TRBV6-5 and TRBJ1-4, with D possibly matching TRBD1 (5 bases). Trimming took off 6 bases at V and 5 bases at J, with 16 bases between the two ends. The length of the CDR3 is 15 residues. Germline CDR1 is MNHEY and CDR2 is SVGAGI.

The V gene is TRBV5-4, the J gene TRBJ2-1; a possible D gene is TRBD1 (6 bases). Trimming cost V 5 bases and J 2 bases, with 17 bases left between them. Per germline, CDR1 SGHNT and CDR2 YYREEE (reference sequence). The CDR3 has 16 residues. As DNA, the CDR3 is TGTGCCAGCAGACGACAGGCTCGCGCGGCCTACAATGAGCAGTTCTTC. Its protein is CASRRQARAAYNEQFF. Using reference TRBV5-4 and TRBJ2-1 for the parts outside the CDR3, the full variable domain is ETGVTQSPTHLIKTRGQQVTLRCSSQSGHNTVSWYQQALGQGPQFIFQYYREEENGRGNFPPRFSGLQFPNYSSELNVNALELDDSALYLCASRRQARAAYNEQFFGPGTRLTVL.

This clone occurred once. The chain employs TRBV24-1 and TRBJ1-2, with D unresolved. The ends were cut back, 3 bases at V and 6 bases at J, with 7 bases in the middle. Germline V gene sequence: CDR1 KGHDR, CDR2 SFDVKD. CDR3 length: 12 amino acids. In DNA, the CDR3 is TGTGCCACCAGTGATCACAAAGATGGCTACACCTTC. This translates into CATSDHKDGYTF.